This T cell receptor (beta chain) was found in a study of vaccination and CD4 T cells after COVID-19. Study-wide context: Controls used CEFX viral epitopes (positive), HIV-1 Nef peptides (negative), or no peptide.

Noted treatment: roughly 11-day PBMC culture with coronavirus spike peptide pools or control peptides (ViraFEST assay). Before the COVID-19 pandemic (2011-2018), CD4+ T cells were obtained from the unexposed donor. This clonotype came up a few times. Its specificity is not known. Study observations and caveats: Reactive clonotype counts went from median roughly 19 after infection to some 40 after vaccination, nonsignificantly.

CDR3 length: 11 amino acids. V lost 8 bases to trimming and J lost 4 bases, with 11 bases between them. Germline lookup yields CDR1 DFQATT and CDR2 SNEGSKA (reference sequence). Researchers used the Oncomine TCR Beta short-read assay to sequence DNA from cultured CD4+ T cells. TCRdb reanalysed the PCR reads using MiXCR and keeps one entry per CDR3 protein. Of about 7,200 distinct CDR3 sequences listed, approximately 31% are singletons. V gene TRBV20-1 combines with J gene TRBJ1-1; no reliable D call. This receptor was taken from a human donor in good health. Sample: CD4+ T cells from blood, cultured in vitro. In DNA, the CDR3 is TGCAGTTTATTAACGGGCACTGAAGCTTTCTTT. It specifies CSLLTGTEAFF.